These 14 T cell receptor beta chains were sequenced from one sample in a study of T cell responses to AZD1222 COVID-19 vaccine. Repertoires were generated with immunoSEQ multiplex PCR, while TCRdb's copy carries only in-frame clones and drops some. Of 180,000 or so clones listed, more than 75% are singletons. The sample consisted of peripheral blood, taken 28 days after the second AZD1222 dose. Receptors were obtained from an adult who received the AZD1222 COVID-19 vaccine.

J is TRBJ2-2 and V is TRBV5-1, with 9 bases identical to TRBD2. The germline gives CDR1 SGHRS, CDR2 YFSETQ. J lost 6 bases, V lost 7 bases, and 7 bases had no gene match. This CDR3 spans 14 amino acids. The CDR3 reads CASSRTSAAGELFF. In DNA, the CDR3 is TGCGCCAGCTCAAGGACTAGCGCGGCCGGGGAGCTGTTTTTT.

The V and J genes are TRBV28 and TRBJ2-1; D call uncertain. Germline V CDR1 and CDR2: MDHEN, SYDVKM. Deletions cut 7 bases from V and 7 bases from J, with 20 bases between. This CDR3 comprises 15 residues. The CDR3 coding sequence is TGTGCCAGCACCCTTGGCTCTAGTTCTGAAAATGAGCAGTTCTTC. Protein product: CASTLGSSSENEQFF.

The rearrangement uses TRBV18 and TRBJ2-4; no clear D. CDR1 and CDR2 from the germline V gene are KGHSH and LQKENI. The CDR3 totals 15 residues. The V end lost 0 bases, the J end lost 0 bases, and 6 bases lay between the germline ends. The CDR3 loop reads CASSPPSIAKNIQYF. In nucleotides, the CDR3 is TGTGCCAGCTCACCACCGTCTATAGCCAAAAACATTCAGTACTTC. The full variable domain, its missing parts supplied by reference TRBV18 and TRBJ2-4, is NAGVMQNPRHLVRRRGQEARLRCSPMKGHSHVYWYRQLPEEGLKFMVYLQKENIIDESGMPKERFSAEFPKEGPSILRIQQVVRGDSAAYFCASSPPSIAKNIQYFGAGTRLSVL.

This clone was seen a few times. The chain links TRBV27 to TRBJ1-6, with D possibly being TRBD1 (5 bases). CDR1 and CDR2 (germline): MNHEY, SMNVEV (reference sequence). The V end was cut by 6 bases, the J end by 10 bases, with 16 bases between. The CDR3 covers 14 residues. DNA for the CDR3: TGTGCCAGCAGCCCCCAGGGAAGAGGGTCACCCCTCCACTTT. Encoded protein: CASSPQGRGSPLHF.

The genes are TRBV11-2 and TRBJ2-2; TRBD1 or TRBD2 may be the D gene (5 bases each). The CDR3 length is 15 residues. With 4 bases removed from V and 7 bases from J, the gap between germline ends came to 16 bases. CDR1 and CDR2 from the germline V gene are SGHAT and FQNNGV. The CDR3 sequence is CASSSLTGTHGELFF. The CDR3 bases are TGTGCCAGCAGCTCCCTAACCGGGACCCACGGGGAGCTGTTTTTT.

The chain couples TRBV5-4 to TRBJ2-5; TRBD2 aligns across 8 bases. The junction had 16 bases not matched to a gene; V was cut back by 0 bases and J by 0 bases. The CDR3 totals 20 residues. CDR1 SGHNT and CDR2 YYREEE come from the germline V gene (reference sequence). In DNA, the CDR3 is TGTGCCAGCAGCTTGGAAGGCAGCCGGACGGGAGGGTTACACCAAGAGACCCAGTACTTC. Translating it yields CASSLEGSRTGGLHQETQYF.

V gene TRBV11-2 combines with J gene TRBJ2-1; D uncertain. This CDR3 region has 12 residues. Germline V CDR1 and CDR2: SGHAT, FQNNGV. V shed 1 base and J shed 7 bases, with 5 bases lying between them. The CDR3 coding sequence is TGTGCCAGCAGCTTAGTACGGAATGAGCAGTTCTTC. Encoded protein: CASSLVRNEQFF.

The chain is built from TRBV1 and TRBJ2-1; the DNA was not used to check the table's D call, TRBD2. TRBV1 constitutes a pseudogene. CDR3 size: 16 residues. The CDR3 loop reads CTSSADGRARVHEQFF. Here the CDR3 DNA reads TGCACCAGCAGTGCTGACGGGAGGGCCAGGGTCCATGAGCAGTTCTTC.

The rearrangement links TRBV2 to TRBJ2-3; D may be TRBD2 (6 bases). Trimming took off 4 bases at V and 1 base at J, with 12 bases between the two ends. Germline V CDR1 and CDR2: SNHLY, FYNNEI. The CDR3 runs 15 residues. DNA for the CDR3: TGTGCCAGCAGTGCCGGCGGGACGGGCACAGATACGCAGTATTTT. Translation gives CASSAGGTGTDTQYF. The full variable domain, with the rest looked up from reference TRBV2 and TRBJ2-3, is EPEVTQTPSHQVTQMGQEVILRCVPISNHLYFYWYRQILGQKVEFLVSFYNNEISEKSEIFDDQFSVERPDGSNFTLKIRSTKLEDSAMYFCASSAGGTGTDTQYFGPGTRLTVL.

This chain connects TRBV7-9 to TRBJ1-2; 10 bases align to TRBD1. Per the germline V gene, CDR1 is SEHNR and CDR2 is FQNEAQ (reference sequence). The junction had 8 bases not matched to a gene; V was cut back by 5 bases and J by 8 bases. CDR3 length equals 14 residues. CDR3 nucleotide sequence: TGTGCCAGCAGCCAAGGACAGGGGGTAGAGGGCTACACCTTC. This sequence encodes CASSQGQGVEGYTF.

The V call is TRBV28, the J call TRBJ1-1; D is uncertain. Germline V gene lookup returns CDR1 MDHEN and CDR2 SYDVKM. V gave up 1 base and J gave up 3 bases, with 3 bases separating them. The CDR3 loop spans 12 amino acids. The CDR3 coding sequence is TGTGCCAGCAGTTTATCGCACACTGAAGCTTTCTTT. It codes for CASSLSHTEAFF.

The chain has TRBV7-8 and TRBJ2-2; 7 bases are a match to TRBD1. Germline V lookup: CDR1 SGHVS, CDR2 FQNEAQ. The CDR3 contains 15 residues. V lost 3 bases to trimming and J lost 5 bases; unmatched junction nucleotides: 6. The CDR3 coding sequence is TGTGCCAGCAGCTTCGACAGGGCGCGAACCGGGGAGCTGTTTTTT. Its translation is CASSFDRARTGELFF.

The V call is TRBV27, the J call TRBJ1-1; a weak D match, TRBD1 (5 bases). This CDR3 is 16 amino acids long. Germline CDR1 reads MNHEY; CDR2 reads SMNVEV (reference sequence). V was pared by 4 bases and J by 4 bases, with 19 bases between. CDR3 nucleotides: TGTGCCAGCAGTTCTTTCGGCCTACAGGAAGGCACTGAAGCTTTCTTT. Residues: CASSSFGLQEGTEAFF.

V and J are TRBV10-3 and TRBJ2-4; the D is unclear. Germline V gene lookup returns CDR1 ENHRY and CDR2 SYGVKD. V was shortened by 0 bases and J by 0 bases, with 12 bases between the two germline ends. There are 17 residues in the CDR3. CDR3: CAISESDRPLAKNIQYF. The CDR3 nucleotides are TGTGCCATCAGTGAGTCTGATAGACCTCTAGCCAAAAACATTCAGTACTTC.